The 5 T cell receptor beta chains in this list originate from one sample, sequenced in a study of early T cells in non-severe SARS-CoV-2 infection. Each CDR3 protein is one row after TCRdb ran MiXCR on the 5' RACE reads. The data contain roughly 100,000 distinct CDR3 sequences, over 10% of them singletons. Sequences were obtained from whole blood. These TCRs come from an adult who was a healthcare worker with PCR-confirmed SARS-CoV-2 infection or an uninfected control (not recorded which).

This clonotype was counted only a few times. This chain links TRBV5-1 with TRBJ2-7; maybe TRBD2 (5 bases). CDR3 length: 14 amino acids. From germline, CDR1 is SGHRS and CDR2 YFSETQ. Trimming left V 0 bases short and J 1 base short, with 8 bases between. The CDR3 region has the DNA TGCGCCAGCAGCTTGGGGACTGCATCCTACGAGCAGTACTTC. It codes for CASSLGTASYEQYF.

This clonotype was counted only a few times. The genes are TRBV5-1 and TRBJ2-1; D assignment may be TRBD1 or TRBD2 (5 bases each). V was trimmed by 2 bases and J by 8 bases, leaving 11 bases between them. The germline V gene has CDR1 SGHRS and CDR2 YFSETQ. The CDR3 totals 13 residues. The CDR3 reads CASSFLRGDEQFF. In DNA form, the CDR3 reads TGCGCCAGCAGCTTTCTCCGGGGCGATGAGCAGTTCTTC. The whole variable domain, filled in from reference TRBV5-1 and TRBJ2-1, reads KAGVTQTPRYLIKTRGQQVTLSCSPISGHRSVSWYQQTPGQGLQFLFEYFSETQRNKGNFPGRFSGRQFSNSRSEMNVSTLELGDSALYLCASSFLRGDEQFFGPGTRLTVL.

This clonotype was seen only a few times. The gene calls are TRBV28 and TRBJ1-5; 9 positions agree with TRBD1. CDR3 length: 17 amino acids. Germline V gene data show CDR1 as MDHEN and CDR2 as SYDVKM. The V and J ends lost 8 bases and 4 bases, in that order; junction bases with no gene match: 15. The DNA for the CDR3 is TGTGCCAGCTCCTCTTCCACAGGGGGCTTATTTAATCAGCCCCAGCATTTT. Translating it yields CASSSSTGGLFNQPQHF.

The CDR3 reads CSGGPIGTDTQYF. In nucleotides, the CDR3 is TGCAGCGGAGGGCCAATCGGCACAGATACGCAGTATTTT. The chain combines TRBV29-1 with TRBJ2-3, with D possibly matching TRBD2 (5 bases). With 7 bases removed from V and 1 base from J, the gap between germline ends came to 12 bases. Germline V CDR1 and CDR2: SQVTM, ANQGSEA. The CDR3 has 13 residues.

This clonotype has a handful of counts. The CDR3: CASSFPGNTEAFF. Written as DNA, the CDR3 is TGTGCCAGCAGCTTCCCTGGGAACACTGAAGCTTTCTTT. The chain uses TRBV7-9 and TRBJ1-1; D call uncertain. The CDR3 is made up of 13 amino acids. Trimming left V 3 bases short and J 1 base short, with 6 bases between. Germline V CDR1 and CDR2: SEHNR, FQNEAQ (reference sequence). The variable domain in full, with the rest retrieved from reference TRBV7-9 and TRBJ1-1, is DTGVSQNPRHKITKRGQNVTFRCDPISEHNRLYWYRQTLGQGPEFLTYFQNEAQLEKSRLLSDRFSAERPKGSFSTLEIQRTEQGDSAMYLCASSFPGNTEAFFGQGTRLTVV.